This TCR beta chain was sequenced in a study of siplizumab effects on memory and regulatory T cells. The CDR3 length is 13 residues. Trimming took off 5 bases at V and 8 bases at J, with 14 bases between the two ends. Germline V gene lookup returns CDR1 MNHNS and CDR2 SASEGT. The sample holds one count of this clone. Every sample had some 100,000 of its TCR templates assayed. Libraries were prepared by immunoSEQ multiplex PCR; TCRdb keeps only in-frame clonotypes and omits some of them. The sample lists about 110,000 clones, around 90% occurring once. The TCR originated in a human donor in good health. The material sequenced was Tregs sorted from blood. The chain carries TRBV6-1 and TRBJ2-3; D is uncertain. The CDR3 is CASSLTELSTQYF. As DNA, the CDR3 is TGTGCCAGCAGTTTGACCGAACTGAGTACGCAGTATTTT.